This section outlines one T cell receptor (beta chain) sequence together with its context. These data originate in a study of OX40 agonist ivuxolimab in advanced cancers. Study details: Partial responses were observed in three patients, of whom one had hepatocellular carcinoma and two had cutaneous melanoma.

With 0 bases removed from V and 5 bases from J, the gap between germline ends came to 13 bases. Germline V lookup: CDR1 SGHRS, CDR2 YFSETQ. The CDR3 is 15 residues long. This table comes from immunoSEQ multiplex PCR, and its TCRdb copy is limited to in-frame clones, with some not included. The sample includes over 80,000 clones, roughly nine tenths of them seen just once. The source of this sequence is an adult with an advanced solid tumor such as melanoma, head and neck, liver or kidney cancer. Here the sequenced sample was CD4+ or CD8+ T cells sorted from blood, taken in a trial of the OX40 agonist ivuxolimab. V is TRBV5-1 and J is TRBJ2-3, with a tentative D call TRBD2 (5 bases). The CDR3 DNA follows: TGCGCCAGCAGCTTGGGGACTCCCCGGGTAGATACGCAGTATTTT. Translating gives CASSLGTPRVDTQYF.